The 13 T cell receptor beta chains given below trace back to one sample, sequenced in a study of cytomegalovirus exposure and HLA in healthy donors. Both 60 Vbeta primers and 13 Jbeta primers went into the PCR. Sequenced by immunoSEQ multiplex PCR; TCRdb stores in-frame clones only, minus some. In the table there are some 120,000 clones, 80% of which are singletons. Sequenced: PBMCs. The receptors stem from a man aged 35 to 55 in good health and CMV-seronegative.

V gene TRBV5-8 combines with J gene TRBJ1-4, with 8 bases identical to TRBD1. J was trimmed by 7 bases and V by 2 bases; bases with no gene match: 10. Germline assignment: CDR1 SGHTS and CDR2 YDEGEE. CDR3 length: 16 amino acids. The CDR3 nucleotides read TGTGCCAGCAGCTTCTCTCAGGGGGCGAGTACTGAAAAACTGTTTTTT. Translation: CASSFSQGASTEKLFF.

This clone was counted once. The chain couples TRBV5-1 to TRBJ2-3; TRBD1 matches at 8 bases. Trimming at V came to 4 bases and at J to 4 bases, leaving 11 bases not matched to a gene. The CDR3 has 16 amino acids. Germline V gene lookup returns CDR1 SGHRS and CDR2 YFSETQ. CDR3 in DNA: TGCGCCAGCAGCCAGGGACAGGCCTATGACTCAGATACGCAGTATTTT. Translated: CASSQGQAYDSDTQYF. The full variable domain, with the rest looked up from reference TRBV5-1 and TRBJ2-3, is KAGVTQTPRYLIKTRGQQVTLSCSPISGHRSVSWYQQTPGQGLQFLFEYFSETQRNKGNFPGRFSGRQFSNSRSEMNVSTLELGDSALYLCASSQGQAYDSDTQYFGPGTRLTVL.

The CDR3: CASTARAGGTEAFF. The CDR3 DNA is TGTGCCAGTACCGCGCGGGCAGGGGGCACTGAAGCTTTCTTT. The V call is TRBV19, the J call TRBJ1-1, with 7 bases lining up with TRBD1. The CDR3 has 14 residues. The V and J ends lost 7 bases and 4 bases, in that order; junction bases with no gene match: 9. Looked up from germline, CDR1 is LNHDA and CDR2 is SQIVND (reference sequence). The entire variable domain, with the rest obtained from reference TRBV19 and TRBJ1-1, is as follows: DGGITQSPKYLFRKEGQNVTLSCEQNLNHDAMYWYRQDPGQGLRLIYYSQIVNDFQKGDIAEGYSVSREKKESFPLTVTSAQKNPTAFYLCASTARAGGTEAFFGQGTRLTVV.

CDR3 bases: TGTGCCAGCTCACTCCTAGCGGGGGGGTACAATGAGCAGTTCTTC. It yields the protein CASSLLAGGYNEQFF. The V and J genes are TRBV18 and TRBJ2-1, with 12 bases matching TRBD2. V was pared by 4 bases and J by 4 bases, with 2 bases of the junction left unmatched. Germline V gene lookup returns CDR1 KGHSH and CDR2 LQKENI. The CDR3 covers 15 residues.

A single count supports this clone. The rearrangement links TRBV19 to TRBJ2-7; 14 nucleotides match TRBD2. CDR1 is LNHDA, CDR2 SQIVND, per germline (reference sequence). The V gene end was trimmed by 4 bases and the J gene end by 4 bases; junction bases not matched to a gene: 6. The CDR3 loop spans 16 amino acids. The CDR3 nucleotides are TGTGCCAGTAGTACGACTAGCGGGGGGGACCTATACGAGCAGTACTTC. Translation gives CASSTTSGGDLYEQYF.

V usage is TRBV19 and J usage is TRBJ2-4, with 8 nucleotides matching TRBD2. This CDR3 spans 15 amino acids. Germline V lookup: CDR1 LNHDA, CDR2 SQIVND (reference sequence). Trimming cost V 4 bases and J 7 bases; bases outside gene matches: 9. The CDR3 loop reads CASSTPAGAGNIQYF. CDR3 in DNA: TGTGCCAGTAGTACTCCAGCGGGAGCGGGGAACATTCAGTACTTC.

This clone was picked up one time. The gene calls are TRBV15 and TRBJ1-5, with D possibly being TRBD1 (5 bases). The CDR3 has 15 amino acids. The germline V gene has CDR1 LNHNV and CDR2 YYDKDF (reference sequence). The V end was cut by 3 bases, the J end by 1 base, with 10 bases between. CDR3 sequence (DNA): TGTGCCACCAGCAGGACAGTGGGGAGCAATCAGCCCCAGCATTTT. Its translation: CATSRTVGSNQPQHF.

This CDR3 is CASSGGDRGAFF. DNA of the CDR3: TGTGCCAGCAGTGGGGGGGACAGGGGTGCTTTCTTT. The V and J genes are TRBV25-1 and TRBJ1-1; TRBD1 matches at 10 bases. CDR3 length: 12 amino acids. The germline gives CDR1 MGHDK, CDR2 SYGVNS. J gave up 11 bases and V 4 bases, and 4 bases lay outside the gene matches.

This clone was seen more than once but under ten times. This chain joins TRBV25-1 and TRBJ1-6, with D hard to call. Germline V gives CDR1 MGHDK, CDR2 SYGVNS. The V gene lost 0 bases and the J gene lost 10 bases, with 13 bases spanning the gap. There are 15 residues in the CDR3. CDR3 loop: CASSEYRRGGSPLHF. DNA of the CDR3: TGTGCCAGCAGTGAATACAGACGGGGTGGGTCACCCCTCCACTTT.

The chain has TRBV27 and TRBJ1-5; 7 bases fit TRBD1. The CDR3 covers 15 residues. The V gene's germline CDR1 is MNHEY and CDR2 SMNVEV (reference sequence). After removal of 6 bases from V and 2 bases from J, the junction contained 7 bases not matched to a gene. The CDR3 spells CASSRRQGGNQPQHF. As DNA, the CDR3 is TGTGCCAGCAGCCGTCGACAGGGTGGCAATCAGCCCCAGCATTTT.

This chain links TRBV7-2 with TRBJ1-3; possible D gene TRBD1, 6 bases. This CDR3 region has 14 residues. The germline gives CDR1 SGHTA, CDR2 FQGNSA. V shed 5 bases and J shed 4 bases, with 12 bases lying between them. CDR3: CASSQVGQGNTIYF. CDR3 DNA: TGTGCCAGCAGCCAAGTCGGACAGGGAAACACCATATATTTT.

The chain recombines TRBV29-1 with TRBJ2-1, with 11 nucleotides matching TRBD2. The length of the CDR3 is 17 residues. V gave up 3 bases and J gave up 4 bases; unmatched junction bases: 11. From germline, CDR1 is SQVTM and CDR2 ANQGSEA. The DNA of the CDR3 is TGCAGCGTTGACAAACGTAGCGGGGGGGCTGGGTACAATGAGCAGTTCTTC. It translates to CSVDKRSGGAGYNEQFF.

The rearrangement uses TRBV30 and TRBJ2-3, with 7 bases that match TRBD2. Germline-derived CDR1 and CDR2 are GTSNPN and SVGIG (reference sequence). With V trimmed by 3 bases and J by 3 bases, 6 bases remained unmatched. The CDR3 contains 14 residues. In DNA, the CDR3 is TGTGCCTGGAGGTACGGGGGGAGTACAGATACGCAGTATTTT. It specifies CAWRYGGSTDTQYF.